This TCR beta chain was identified in a study of cytomegalovirus exposure and HLA in healthy donors. Concerning this clone: Its antigen is unidentified.

It was with 60 Vbeta and 13 Jbeta primers that the PCR ran. Sequencing was performed with immunoSEQ multiplex PCR; in TCRdb, only in-frame clones are kept and a portion is missing. The data show approximately 140,000 clones, 60% to 80% seen once. Whole-study results and caveats: The authors later found HLA-associated TCR beta chains more clonally expanded than equally common others.

The sample consisted of PBMCs. This sequence originates from a man aged 18 to 29 in good health and CMV-seronegative.

CDR3 protein: CASIQGLWTYSNQPQHF. CDR3 nucleotide sequence: TGTGCCAGCATTCAGGGGCTGTGGACTTATAGCAATCAGCCCCAGCATTTT. The chain combines TRBV6-4 with TRBJ1-5; tentatively, D is TRBD1 (6 bases). CDR1 is MRHNA and CDR2 is SNTAGT in the germline V gene. The CDR3 length is 17 residues. V was pared by 7 bases and J by 0 bases, with 19 bases between.